The rows below give T cell receptor beta chains drawn from one sample of a study of shared clonotypes between healthy human individuals. Some clones are missing from TCRdb's copy, which holds only in-frame ones; the method was immunoSEQ multiplex PCR. The table shows approximately 1.5 million clones, with nearly 99% occurring only once. Material for sequencing was naive CD4+ T cells sorted from blood. These receptors were collected from a man aged 25-45 years in good health. CDR3s include the opening cysteine and the closing phenylalanine or tryptophan. A D gene is named only where the DNA matches it firmly. Clone size is given for some rows only: seen once, a few or many times, or a class if the clone is expanded.

d_call clone_size j_call v_call cdr3_aa cdr3_nt
- - TRBJ2-1 TRBV9 CASSVPGTSLASSYNEQFF TGTGCCAGCAGCGTACCCGGGACTTCCCTTGCGAGCTCCTACAATGAGCAGTTCTTC
- - TRBJ2-5 TRBV9 CASSVGDSQETQYF TGTGCCAGCAGCGTAGGGGACTCCCAAGAGACCCAGTACTTC
TRBD2 - TRBJ2-3 TRBV28 CASSPLLYKREATQYF TGTGCCAGCAGTCCTCTTCTATACAAGCGGGAGGCTACGCAGTATTTT
- - TRBJ2-7 TRBV6-1 CAGRASTLSYEQYF TGTGCCGGCCGGGCCTCCACCCTATCCTACGAGCAGTACTTC
- - TRBJ2-1 TRBV28 CASSPPAVDEQFF TGTGCCAGCAGTCCCCCCGCGGTCGATGAGCAGTTCTTC
- once TRBJ2-4 TRBV2 CASSESRAGNIQYF TGTGCCAGCAGTGAATCCAGGGCCGGAAACATTCAGTACTTC
- - TRBJ2-3 TRBV5-1 CASSFEGSTDTQYF TGCGCCAGCAGCTTCGAGGGCAGCACAGATACGCAGTATTTT
- - TRBJ2-7 TRBV25-1 CASSDPGLFEQYF TGTGCCAGCAGTGATCCCGGGCTGTTCGAGCAGTACTTC
TRBD1 - TRBJ2-2 TRBV13 CASSLGVGGSTGELFF TGTGCCAGCAGCCTAGGTGTAGGGGGCTCTACCGGGGAGCTGTTTTTT
- - TRBJ2-7 TRBV11-2 CASSLRWSGGMYNEQYF TGTGCCAGCAGCTTGAGGTGGTCTGGCGGGATGTATAACGAGCAGTACTTC
- - TRBJ1-2 TRBV7-3 CASSPGGASGYTF TGTGCCAGCAGCCCGGGGGGAGCCAGCGGCTACACCTTC
TRBD2 - TRBJ2-7 TRBV5-1 CASSTQGLAGFEEQYF TGCGCCAGCAGCACACAGGGACTAGCGGGTTTTGAGGAGCAGTACTTC
- - TRBJ2-7 TRBV7-3 CASSLMAEGEQYF TGTGCCAGCAGCTTAATGGCCGAAGGTGAGCAGTACTTC
- - TRBJ1-1 TRBV5-1 CASSTNRVGTEAFF TGCGCCAGCAGCACAAACAGGGTCGGCACTGAAGCTTTCTTT
- - TRBJ1-4 TRBV2 CASRDGRNEKLFF TGTGCCAGCCGGGACGGACGAAATGAAAAACTGTTTTTT
- - TRBJ2-7 TRBV18 CASSPQQGSGEQYF TGTGCCAGCTCACCTCAGCAGGGATCGGGCGAGCAGTACTTC
- - TRBJ2-1 TRBV28 CASSPPGLRNNEQFF TGTGCCAGCAGTCCCCCGGGACTTCGTAACAATGAGCAGTTCTTC
TRBD2 - TRBJ2-7 TRBV14 CASSQPEREPYYEQYF TGTGCCAGCAGCCAACCTGAGCGGGAGCCTTACTACGAGCAGTACTTC
- - TRBJ2-3 TRBV19 CASSAGDTQYF TGTGCCAGTAGTGCGGGAGATACGCAGTATTTT
- - TRBJ1-5 TRBV30 CAWSDGGHQPQHF TGTGCCTGGAGCGACGGGGGGCATCAGCCCCAGCATTTT
TRBD2 - TRBJ2-3 TRBV5-1 CASSIGLAGELGTQYF TGCGCCAGCAGCATCGGACTAGCGGGAGAGTTGGGTACGCAGTATTTT
- - TRBJ2-7 TRBV18 CASSPYQQKYEQYF TGTGCCAGCTCACCATATCAACAGAAATACGAGCAGTACTTC
- - TRBJ2-7 TRBV29-1 CSVATRRAWSSYEQYF TGCAGCGTCGCCACTCGTCGGGCTTGGTCCTCCTACGAGCAGTACTTC
TRBD2 - TRBJ2-5 TRBV4-2 CASSQGTTSALREETQYF TGTGCCAGCAGCCAAGGGACGACTAGCGCTTTAAGGGAAGAGACCCAGTACTTC
- - TRBJ2-7 TRBV11-2 CASSLGQTYEQYF TGTGCCAGCAGCTTGGGGCAGACCTACGAGCAGTACTTC
TRBD2 - TRBJ2-1 TRBV10-3 CAIGALAGGPSEQFF TGTGCCATCGGGGCTCTAGCGGGAGGGCCCAGTGAGCAGTTCTTC
TRBD1 once TRBJ2-3 TRBV6-5 CASSHDRVPDTQYF TGTGCCAGCAGTCACGACAGGGTCCCAGATACGCAGTATTTT
TRBD1 - TRBJ2-1 TRBV5-1 CASSSRDSSYNEQFF TGCGCCAGCAGCAGTCGGGACAGCTCCTACAATGAGCAGTTCTTC
- once TRBJ2-7 TRBV23-1 CASNQGVTYEQYF TGCGCCAGCAATCAAGGAGTTACCTACGAGCAGTACTTC
- - TRBJ2-5 TRBV14 CASSQASRDGFVKTQYF TGTGCCAGCAGCCAAGCGTCCCGGGACGGATTCGTAAAGACCCAGTACTTC
TRBD1 - TRBJ2-7 TRBV5-6 CASSRTGVAYEQYF TGTGCCAGCAGCCGGACAGGGGTCGCCTACGAGCAGTACTTC